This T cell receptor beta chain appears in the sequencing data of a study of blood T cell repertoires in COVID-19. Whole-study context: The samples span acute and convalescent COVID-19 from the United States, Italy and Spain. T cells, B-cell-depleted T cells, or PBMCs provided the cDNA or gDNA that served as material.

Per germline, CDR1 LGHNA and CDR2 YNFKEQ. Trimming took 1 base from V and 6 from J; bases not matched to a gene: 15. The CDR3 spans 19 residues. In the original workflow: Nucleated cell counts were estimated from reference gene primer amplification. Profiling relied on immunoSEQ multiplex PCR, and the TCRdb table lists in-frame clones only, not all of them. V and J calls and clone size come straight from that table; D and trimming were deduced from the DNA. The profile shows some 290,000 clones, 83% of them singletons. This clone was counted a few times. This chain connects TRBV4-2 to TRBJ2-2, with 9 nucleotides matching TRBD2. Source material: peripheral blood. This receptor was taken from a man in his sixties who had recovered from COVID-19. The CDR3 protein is CASSQVSNPGLAGSGELFF. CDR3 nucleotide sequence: TGTGCCAGCAGCCAAGTTTCGAACCCGGGACTAGCAGGATCCGGGGAGCTGTTTTTT.